The present TCR beta chain was sequenced within a study of control samples from healthy donors and cancer patients. The CDR3 is made up of 14 amino acids. Some clones are missing from TCRdb's copy, which holds only in-frame ones; the method was immunoSEQ multiplex PCR. The sample shows 120,000 or so clones, around 87% of them seen only once. The specimen sequenced was blood. The V call is TRBV21-1, the J call TRBJ1-2; the D call in the table, TRBD1, was not verified against the DNA. TRBV21-1 is tagged as a pseudogene. The clonotype was recovered from a man between 60 and 70 years old in good health. Written as DNA, the CDR3 is TGTGCCAGCAGCAAAGAGCCAGGGGGCAACGGCTACACCTTC. As protein: CASSKEPGGNGYTF.